This T cell receptor beta chain appears in the sequencing data of a study of identical twins. TCRdb processed the 5' RACE reads anew with MiXCR; each CDR3 protein has one entry. Of roughly 480,000 distinct CDR3 sequences listed, 24% are singletons. Only a few counts were recorded for this clonotype. Donors were all healthy Caucasians. The CDR3 covers 13 residues. Germline lookup yields CDR1 SQVTM and CDR2 ANQGSEA. Trimming removed 1 base at V and 2 bases at J, with 8 bases between. A further study also used this sample, focusing on T cells expressing NK-cell markers. From that study: In several donors, dominant CD3+CD56+NKG2C+ clonotypes ranked among the top 10 CD8+ clonotypes.

The V and J genes are TRBV29-1 and TRBJ1-1; D is unclear. This TCR was sampled from a woman aged 18-29 years in good health. The sequencing sample was made of CD4+ T cells sorted from blood. CDR3 sequence reads: CSVEVGSNTEAFF. The CDR3, as DNA: TGCAGCGTTGAAGTGGGCAGCAACACTGAAGCTTTCTTT.